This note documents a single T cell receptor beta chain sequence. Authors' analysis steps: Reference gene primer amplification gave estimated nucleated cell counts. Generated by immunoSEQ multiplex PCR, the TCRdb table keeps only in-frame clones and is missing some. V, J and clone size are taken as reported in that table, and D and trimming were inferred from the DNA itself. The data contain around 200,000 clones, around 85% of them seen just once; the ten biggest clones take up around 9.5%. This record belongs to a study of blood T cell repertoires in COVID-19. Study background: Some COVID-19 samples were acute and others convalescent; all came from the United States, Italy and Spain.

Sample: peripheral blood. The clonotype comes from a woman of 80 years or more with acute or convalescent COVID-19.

CDR3 DNA: TGTGCCAGCAGCCAAGGGGCAGGGATTTGGCAGTACTTC. Protein: CASSQGAGIWQYF. The rearrangement links TRBV14 to TRBJ2-7; TRBD1 might be the D (5 bases). This CDR3 region has 13 residues. In germline, CDR1 is SGHDN, CDR2 FVKESK. V was trimmed by 1 base and J by 9 bases, leaving 13 bases between them. The entire variable domain, with the rest obtained from reference TRBV14 and TRBJ2-7, is as follows: EAGVTQFPSHSVIEKGQTVTLRCDPISGHDNLYWYRRVMGKEIKFLLHFVKESKQDESGMPNNRFLAERTGGTYSTLKVQPAELEDSGVYFCASSQGAGIWQYFGPGTRLTVT.